The 32 T cell receptor beta chains presented below share a single source sample, sequenced in a study of cytomegalovirus exposure and HLA in healthy donors. Amplification used 60 Vbeta primers and 13 Jbeta primers. Profiling relied on immunoSEQ multiplex PCR, and the TCRdb table lists in-frame clones only, not all of them. Among about 140,000 clones listed, roughly three quarters were seen once. Sequencing was performed on PBMCs. The origin of the receptors is a woman between 50 and 59 years old in good health and CMV-seronegative.

This clone was picked up one time. The V call is TRBV6-1, the J call TRBJ1-1, with 8 bases fitting TRBD1. Trimming removed 6 bases from V and 1 base from J; junction bases left unmatched: 7. This CDR3 is built from 15 residues. Germline assignment: CDR1 MNHNS and CDR2 SASEGT. CDR3 coding DNA: TGTGCCAGCAGGGGGTCGGGGACAGGGAACACTGAAGCTTTCTTT. It is translated as CASRGSGTGNTEAFF.

V gene TRBV7-6 combines with J gene TRBJ2-2; TRBD2 might be the D (5 bases). The CDR3 loop spans 13 amino acids. Germline V CDR1 and CDR2: SGHVS, FNYEAQ. With 4 bases removed from V and 5 bases from J, the gap between germline ends came to 8 bases. The CDR3 nucleotides are TGTGCCAGCAGCTGGACTGTAACCGGGGAGCTGTTTTTT. It yields the protein CASSWTVTGELFF.

The chain couples TRBV5-1 to TRBJ2-3; tentatively, D is TRBD2 (7 bases). The CDR3 loop spans 15 amino acids. V lost 0 bases to trimming and J lost 4 bases, with 12 bases between them. Germline V CDR1 and CDR2: SGHRS, YFSETQ. CDR3 region: CASSLGGGGPDTQYF. CDR3 nucleotide sequence: TGCGCCAGCAGCTTGGGAGGCGGGGGCCCAGATACGCAGTATTTT.

The rearrangement uses TRBV2 and TRBJ2-6, with a weak D call TRBD1 (5 bases). Per germline, CDR1 SNHLY and CDR2 FYNNEI. CDR3 length: 15 residues. V lost 6 bases, J lost 0 bases, and 9 bases lay in between. This CDR3 is CASRTQDSGANVLTF. Here the CDR3 DNA reads TGTGCCAGCAGGACACAGGACTCTGGGGCCAACGTCCTGACTTTC.

The chain has TRBV6-6 and TRBJ2-1, with 9 nucleotides matching TRBD1. There are 15 residues in the CDR3. The junction had 8 bases not matched to a gene; V was cut back by 6 bases and J by 5 bases. Germline V gives CDR1 MNHNY, CDR2 SVGAGI (reference sequence). The CDR3 nucleotides are TGTGCCAGCAGCTACGAGGGACAGGGAAACAATGAGCAGTTCTTC. It codes for CASSYEGQGNNEQFF.

V and J are TRBV6-4 and TRBJ1-2, with 10 positions matching TRBD1. The V gene end was trimmed by 2 bases and the J gene end by 7 bases; junction bases not matched to a gene: 7. CDR1 is MRHNA and CDR2 is SNTAGT in the germline V gene. The CDR3 loop spans 15 amino acids. The DNA for the CDR3 is TGTGCCAGCAGTGACACCGGGACAGGGGAGACTGGCTACACCTTC. Translating it yields CASSDTGTGETGYTF.

The chain combines TRBV9 with TRBJ2-3, with D uncertain. Germline V gene data show CDR1 as SGDLS and CDR2 as YYNGEE. The V end was cut by 0 bases, the J end by 1 base, with 9 bases between. The CDR3 sequence is 15 residues long. CDR3 in amino acids: CASSVASSGTDTQYF. The DNA of the CDR3 is TGTGCCAGCAGCGTAGCTAGTTCCGGCACAGATACGCAGTATTTT. The full variable domain, with the rest looked up from reference TRBV9 and TRBJ2-3, is DSGVTQTPKHLITATGQRVTLRCSPRSGDLSVYWYQQSLDQGLQFLIQYYNGEERAKGNILERFSAQQFPDLHSELNLSSLELGDSALYFCASSVASSGTDTQYFGPGTRLTVL.

The chain is built from TRBV18 and TRBJ1-2; 12 bases agree with TRBD1. Germline CDR1 is KGHSH and CDR2 is LQKENI. Germline trimming cut 3 bases from V and 3 bases from J; bases unmatched to any gene: 11. CDR3 length: 18 amino acids. CDR3 amino acids: CASSPPSLGTGGHYGYTF. For the CDR3, the DNA is TGTGCCAGCTCACCCCCGTCCTTGGGGACAGGGGGCCACTATGGCTACACCTTC.

V and J are TRBV5-8 and TRBJ1-5; D uncertain. Germline V lookup: CDR1 SGHTS, CDR2 YDEGEE. This CDR3 is built from 12 residues. Trimming took off 4 bases at V and 6 bases at J, with 8 bases between the two ends. CDR3 amino acids: CASSLRGQPQHF. The CDR3 coding sequence is TGTGCCAGCAGCCTTCGGGGTCAGCCCCAGCATTTT.

This clone appeared a few times. This rearrangement joins TRBV2 to TRBJ1-1; D might be TRBD1 (5 bases). The CDR3 loop spans 14 amino acids. V dropped 3 bases and J dropped 4 bases, with 12 bases sitting between them. Germline V gene lookup returns CDR1 SNHLY and CDR2 FYNNEI. The CDR3 bases are TGTGCCAGCAGTGATGTCTGGGGGGGCACTGAAGCTTTCTTT. Its translation: CASSDVWGGTEAFF.

This sequence joins TRBV5-1 and TRBJ1-1; 10 positions agree with TRBD1. Trimming at V came to 2 bases and at J to 0 bases, leaving 7 bases not matched to a gene. In germline, CDR1 is SGHRS, CDR2 YFSETQ. This CDR3 has 17 residues. The CDR3 nucleotides are TGCGCCAGCAGCTTCGGGACAGGGGTCCTCGTGAACACTGAAGCTTTCTTT. This encodes CASSFGTGVLVNTEAFF.

The J gene is TRBJ2-1, the V gene TRBV2; D unclear. Trimming took 4 bases from V and 8 from J, leaving 9 bases between them. Germline CDR1 reads SNHLY; CDR2 reads FYNNEI. The CDR3 runs 12 residues. As DNA, the CDR3 is TGTGCCAGCAGTGCGCTAGAGTATGAGCAGTTCTTC. Translated: CASSALEYEQFF.

The J gene is TRBJ1-1, the V gene TRBV11-2; a possible D gene is TRBD1 (6 bases). This CDR3 is built from 17 residues. The germline V gene has CDR1 SGHAT and CDR2 FQNNGV. This chain's CDR3 is CAMHRVGAPSQNTEAFF. The CDR3 DNA reads TGTGCTATGCACCGAGTGGGGGCCCCTTCTCAGAACACTGAAGCTTTCTTT.

V gene TRBV21-1 combines with J gene TRBJ1-1; the table's TRBD1 call for D was not verified on the DNA. TRBV21-1 is described as a pseudogene. The CDR3 is made up of 15 amino acids. The CDR3, as DNA: TGTGCCAGCAGCAAAGACAGGGGGAAGAACACTGAAGCTTTCTTT. Protein sequence: CASSKDRGKNTEAFF.

This clone was observed a few times. The chain employs TRBV7-2 and TRBJ1-2, with 9 bases lining up with TRBD1. Trimming cost V 5 bases and J 4 bases; bases outside gene matches: 5. The CDR3 spans 14 residues. Germline loops: CDR1 SGHTA, CDR2 FQGNSA. The CDR3 sequence is CASSPDRGLYGYTF. The CDR3 DNA is TGTGCCAGCAGCCCGGACAGGGGCCTCTATGGCTACACCTTC.

This clone was picked up one time. The chain is built from TRBV6-1 and TRBJ2-2, with TRBD1 identical over 10 bases. V trimming: 0 bases; J trimming: 6 bases; junction bases outside the gene matches: 4. The CDR3 covers 16 residues. CDR1 and CDR2 (germline): MNHNS, SASEGT. CDR3 coding DNA: TGTGCCAGCAGTGAAGCCGGGACAGGGGTTCCCGGGGAGCTGTTTTTT. It translates to CASSEAGTGVPGELFF.

V usage is TRBV2 and J usage is TRBJ2-1, with TRBD1 as a possible D gene (6 bases). The CDR3 has 14 residues. In germline, CDR1 is SNHLY, CDR2 FYNNEI. Trimming left V 9 bases short and J 9 bases short, with 21 bases between. CDR3 residues: CASHRQAEKLEQFF. In nucleotides, the CDR3 is TGTGCCAGTCACCGACAGGCTGAAAAACTTGAGCAGTTCTTC.

V is TRBV5-1 and J is TRBJ1-2; the match to TRBD1 covers 7 bases. With V trimmed by 6 bases and J by 5 bases, 13 bases remained unmatched. This CDR3 region has 15 residues. Germline CDR1 and CDR2: SGHRS and YFSETQ. The CDR3, as DNA: TGCGCCAGCACCCCGGGAGGGGGCGGATCTTATGGCTACACCTTC. It codes for CASTPGGGGSYGYTF.

This chain connects TRBV4-2 to TRBJ2-1; D possibly corresponds to TRBD2 (6 bases). The germline V and J ends were trimmed by 0 bases and 4 bases, with 10 bases remaining between them. Per the germline V gene, CDR1 is LGHNA and CDR2 is YNFKEQ. The CDR3 consists of 15 residues. The CDR3 DNA is TGTGCCAGCAGCCAAGATCAGGACTATTACAATGAGCAGTTCTTC. This codes for CASSQDQDYYNEQFF.

CDR3 DNA: TGTGCCAGCAGCTTGGGTCCAGGGGAGTCCCCACTTGGCTACACCTTC. This codes for CASSLGPGESPLGYTF. The gene calls are TRBV5-6 and TRBJ1-2; D perhaps matches TRBD1 (6 bases). Germline values: CDR1 SGHDT, CDR2 YYEEEE. The CDR3 contains 16 residues. The V end was cut by 0 bases, the J end by 7 bases, with 19 bases between.

The V and J genes are TRBV4-3 and TRBJ2-1; 11 positions match TRBD2. Germline CDR1 reads LGHNA; CDR2 reads YSLEER. The CDR3 is 17 residues long. V lost 0 bases, J lost 7 bases, and 8 bases stayed unmatched. The CDR3 DNA follows: TGCGCCAGCAGCCAAGACGTAGCGGGGGGGTTTAGTAATGAGCAGTTCTTC. This sequence encodes CASSQDVAGGFSNEQFF.

Details on this clone: Distinct nucleotide sequences in the sample also encode this CDR3. The chain joins TRBV5-8 to TRBJ2-7, with 7 bases aligning to TRBD1. Germline CDR1 SGHTS, CDR2 YDEGEE. The CDR3 runs 13 residues. V lost 4 bases and J lost 4; bases outside the gene matches: 5. CDR3 in DNA: TGTGCCAGCAGCCTCCGGGACAGTTACGAGCAGTACTTC. Translating gives CASSLRDSYEQYF.

This chain links TRBV5-1 with TRBJ2-1; 10 nucleotides match TRBD2. The germline V gene has CDR1 SGHRS and CDR2 YFSETQ. The CDR3 is 16 residues long. V gave up 0 bases and J gave up 9 bases; unmatched junction bases: 9. The CDR3 nucleotides read TGCGCCAGCAGCTTGGACCAGCGGGGGGGCAGCGGTGAGCAGTTCTTC. It is translated as CASSLDQRGGSGEQFF.

In this sample, this clone turned up a few times. V is TRBV7-3 and J is TRBJ1-1; the match to TRBD1 covers 12 bases. V gave up 5 bases and J gave up 6 bases; unmatched junction bases: 4. The CDR3 runs to 14 residues. Germline CDR1 SGHTA, CDR2 FQGTGA. The CDR3, as DNA: TGTGCCAGCAGCCCGGGACAGGGGGCAGCTGAAGCTTTCTTT. It is translated as CASSPGQGAAEAFF.

The J gene is TRBJ2-7, the V gene TRBV7-6, with D possibly matching TRBD2 (5 bases). The CDR3 consists of 15 residues. CDR1 and CDR2 from the germline V gene are SGHVS and FNYEAQ. The V and J ends lost 7 bases and 4 bases respectively, with 20 bases between them. CDR3 nucleotide sequence: TGTGCCAGCACCCCCTTGGACGGGGAAGTGTACGAGCAGTACTTC. Residues: CASTPLDGEVYEQYF.

J is TRBJ1-2 and V is TRBV6-1; D remains ambiguous. The CDR3 contains 10 residues. Trimming left V 8 bases short and J 3 bases short, with 4 bases between. Germline values: CDR1 MNHNS, CDR2 SASEGT. The CDR3 protein is CASHYYGYTF. In DNA, the CDR3 is TGTGCCAGCCACTACTATGGCTACACCTTC.

This sequence joins TRBV7-9 and TRBJ1-1, with a possible D match to TRBD1 (6 bases). The CDR3 is made up of 17 amino acids. Looked up from germline, CDR1 is SEHNR and CDR2 is FQNEAQ (reference sequence). V lost 5 bases and J lost 4, with 23 bases in between. The CDR3 nucleotides read TGTGCCAGCAGCATACCACGAGGGGCAGGGGCGGGCACTGAAGCTTTCTTT. Translating it yields CASSIPRGAGAGTEAFF.

This chain links TRBV6-1 with TRBJ2-2; 7 nucleotides agree with TRBD1. V gave up 4 bases and J gave up 3 bases; unmatched junction bases: 11. Germline V gives CDR1 MNHNS, CDR2 SASEGT. There are 17 residues in the CDR3. Here the CDR3 DNA reads TGTGCCAGCAGTGGGGGGTCCGGACAGGCTGACACCGGGGAGCTGTTTTTT. Protein: CASSGGSGQADTGELFF.

The chain combines TRBV19 with TRBJ2-7; 12 positions agree with TRBD1. V was pared by 5 bases and J by 3 bases, with 5 bases of the junction left unmatched. CDR3 length: 15 amino acids. Germline V CDR1 and CDR2: LNHDA, SQIVND (reference sequence). As DNA, the CDR3 is TGTGCCAGTAGTGAGGGACAGGGGGCTTTCTACGAGCAGTACTTC. Amino acid sequence: CASSEGQGAFYEQYF.

The chain employs TRBV19 and TRBJ2-3, with TRBD1 identical over 9 bases. The CDR3 runs to 15 residues. CDR1 LNHDA and CDR2 SQIVND come from the germline V gene (reference sequence). Trimming cost V 6 bases and J 5 bases; bases outside gene matches: 9. CDR3 loop: CASREGQGRVDTQYF. CDR3 nucleotide sequence: TGTGCCAGTAGAGAAGGACAGGGGCGGGTAGATACGCAGTATTTT.

The chain joins TRBV4-3 to TRBJ1-4; unclear D gene. CDR1 is LGHNA, CDR2 YSLEER, per germline. V lost 3 bases to trimming and J lost 4 bases, with 12 bases between them. The CDR3 consists of 15 residues. The CDR3 DNA is TGCGCCAGCAGCCAGGAGGGTGGTCATAATGAAAAACTGTTTTTT. Residues: CASSQEGGHNEKLFF.

J is TRBJ1-3 and V is TRBV30; tentative D call: TRBD1 (5 bases). Germline loops: CDR1 GTSNPN, CDR2 SVGIG (reference sequence). The germline V and J ends were trimmed by 0 bases and 2 bases, with 14 bases remaining between them. This CDR3 comprises 16 residues. The CDR3 DNA is TGTGCCTGGAGTGTACGCAGGGTACTTACTGGAAACACCATATATTTT. Translated, it gives CAWSVRRVLTGNTIYF. Complete variable domain (other parts from reference TRBV30 and TRBJ1-3): SQTIHQWPATLVQPVGSPLSLECTVEGTSNPNLYWYRQAAGRGLQLLFYSVGIGQISSEVPQNLSASRPQDRQFILSSKKLLLSDSGFYLCAWSVRRVLTGNTIYFGEGSWLTVV.